The 21 T cell receptor beta chains given below trace back to one sample, sequenced in a study of control samples from healthy donors and cancer patients. This table comes from immunoSEQ multiplex PCR, and its TCRdb copy is limited to in-frame clones, with some not included. The table lists 120,000 or so clones, about 92% of them singletons, with about 1.5% in the top ten. Sequencing input: PBMCs. Source of these receptors: a man aged 50-59 years with head and neck cancer.

This clone was observed once. This chain connects TRBV18 to TRBJ2-7; TRBD2 matches at 10 bases. Germline CDR1 and CDR2: KGHSH and LQKENI. The V segment lost 6 bases and the J segment 3 bases; nucleotides outside the gene matches: 8. This CDR3 is built from 15 residues. CDR3 nucleotides: TGTGCCAGCTCCCCCGGACTAGCGGTGATCTACGAGCAGTACTTC. This codes for CASSPGLAVIYEQYF.

The J gene is TRBJ2-7, the V gene TRBV27; weak D call: TRBD1 (5 bases). Per the germline V gene, CDR1 is MNHEY and CDR2 is SMNVEV (reference sequence). The CDR3 length is 13 residues. V was cut by 4 bases and J by 2 bases, with 9 bases left in between. The CDR3 spells CASSYRQTYEQYF. For the CDR3, the DNA is TGTGCCAGCAGTTATAGACAGACCTACGAGCAGTACTTC.

This sequence joins TRBV7-9 and TRBJ1-1; unclear D gene. The CDR3 runs to 13 residues. Between the trimmed V and J ends, which lost 2 bases and 1 base, there was a span of 5 bases. The germline CDR1 and CDR2 sequences are SEHNR and FQNEAQ (reference sequence). The DNA of the CDR3 is TGTGCCAGCAGCTTAAAATCGAACACTGAAGCTTTCTTT. Translated: CASSLKSNTEAFF.

The CDR3 DNA follows: TGTGCCACCAGCACGGAAGAGACCCAGTACTTC. The encoded protein is CATSTEETQYF. V and J are TRBV24-1 and TRBJ2-5; D uncertain. CDR3 length equals 11 residues. V lost 7 bases and J lost 3, with 5 bases in between. The germline gives CDR1 KGHDR, CDR2 SFDVKD.

DNA for the CDR3: TGTGCCAGCAGCGTAGCTCCGTACCGAAGTAATGGGGAGACCCAGTACTTC. Translated: CASSVAPYRSNGETQYF. The chain links TRBV9 to TRBJ2-5; no reliable D call. Trimming removed 0 bases at V and 5 bases at J, with 20 bases between. Germline V lookup: CDR1 SGDLS, CDR2 YYNGEE. The CDR3 runs 17 residues.

The rearrangement uses TRBV4-3 and TRBJ1-3; D may be TRBD1 (5 bases). The CDR3 has 13 residues. CDR1 LGHNA and CDR2 YSLEER come from the germline V gene. V gave up 0 bases and J gave up 7 bases, with 7 bases separating them. CDR3 sequence: CASSQDRGNTIYF. Here the CDR3 DNA reads TGCGCCAGCAGCCAAGATCGGGGGAACACCATATATTTT.

The J gene is TRBJ1-1, the V gene TRBV5-8, with D unclear. The germline CDR1 and CDR2 sequences are SGHTS and YDEGEE. The CDR3 runs to 14 residues. V lost 4 bases, J lost 0 bases, and 10 bases lay in between. CDR3 protein: CASSARRLNTEAFF. CDR3 DNA sequence: TGTGCCAGCAGCGCCCGACGGTTGAACACTGAAGCTTTCTTT.

The chain couples TRBV30 to TRBJ1-4, with D possibly being TRBD1 (6 bases). This CDR3 spans 14 amino acids. Germline assignment: CDR1 GTSNPN and CDR2 SVGIG (reference sequence). The ends were cut back, 2 bases at V and 2 bases at J, with 9 bases in the middle. As DNA, the CDR3 is TGTGCCTGGAGTTTTAGGGGGACTAATGAAAAACTGTTTTTT. Translating it yields CAWSFRGTNEKLFF.

V gene TRBV30 combines with J gene TRBJ1-2, with D perhaps TRBD1 (5 bases). This CDR3 is 14 amino acids long. CDR1 is GTSNPN, CDR2 SVGIG, per germline (reference sequence). V was cut by 0 bases and J by 2 bases, with 10 bases left in between. CDR3 nucleotide sequence: TGTGCCTGGAGTGTAACAGGACTCAACTATGGCTACACCTTC. Its protein product is CAWSVTGLNYGYTF.

J is TRBJ1-2 and V is TRBV23-1; D call uncertain. Being an ORF, TRBV23-1 has a function that is uncertain. This CDR3 is built from 18 residues. Trimming stripped 4 bases from V and 0 bases from J, with 21 bases between. The CDR3 sequence is CASSRPDRESLTNYGYTF. The CDR3 nucleotides are TGCGCCAGCAGTCGACCGGACCGTGAAAGCTTGACTAACTATGGCTACACCTTC.

The J gene is TRBJ1-3, the V gene TRBV30; D is ambiguous. The CDR3 sequence is 13 residues long. Trimming stripped 0 bases from V and 7 bases from J, with 10 bases between. Looked up from germline, CDR1 is GTSNPN and CDR2 is SVGIG (reference sequence). This CDR3 reads CAWSVGGKNTIYF. The CDR3 region has the DNA TGTGCCTGGAGTGTAGGAGGGAAGAACACCATATATTTT.

The chain couples TRBV7-9 to TRBJ2-2; D possibly corresponds to TRBD2 (7 bases). In germline, CDR1 is SEHNR, CDR2 FQNEAQ (reference sequence). V lost 5 bases, J lost 2 bases, and 15 bases lay in between. The length of the CDR3 is 16 residues. For the CDR3, the DNA is TGTGCCAGCAGCCCACCCGGGGGGCCAAACACCGGGGAGCTGTTTTTT. Translating it yields CASSPPGGPNTGELFF.

The chain carries TRBV9 and TRBJ2-3, with 11 bases that match TRBD2. The trim removed 0 bases at V and 5 bases at J, leaving 5 bases unmatched. CDR1 is SGDLS and CDR2 is YYNGEE in the germline V gene. CDR3 length: 16 residues. The DNA for the CDR3 is TGTGCCAGCAGCGTAGATAGCGGGGGGGCCAAAGATACGCAGTATTTT. Translation gives CASSVDSGGAKDTQYF. The whole variable domain, remainder taken from reference TRBV9 and TRBJ2-3, is DSGVTQTPKHLITATGQRVTLRCSPRSGDLSVYWYQQSLDQGLQFLIQYYNGEERAKGNILERFSAQQFPDLHSELNLSSLELGDSALYFCASSVDSGGAKDTQYFGPGTRLTVL.

The J gene is TRBJ1-6, the V gene TRBV21-1. TRBV21-1 is described as a pseudogene. This CDR3 is built from 22 residues. CDR3 residues: CASSKTGRPTSPGEDYNSPLHF. In DNA, the CDR3 is TGTGCCAGCAGCAAGACGGGTAGACCTACCTCTCCCGGGGAAGACTATAATTCACCCCTCCACTTT.

This clone was observed a few times. The chain is built from TRBV28 and TRBJ2-3; tentatively, D is TRBD2 (6 bases). Trimming took 2 bases from V and 5 from J, leaving 14 bases between them. The CDR3 runs to 15 residues. The germline CDR1 and CDR2 sequences are MDHEN and SYDVKM. The CDR3 protein is CASSLKHRRGDTQYF. The CDR3 DNA reads TGTGCCAGCAGTTTAAAGCATCGGAGGGGAGATACGCAGTATTTT.

This rearrangement joins TRBV30 to TRBJ1-6; D gene uncertain. Trimming removed 1 base from V and 5 bases from J, with 9 bases in between. Germline CDR1 GTSNPN, CDR2 SVGIG (reference sequence). This CDR3 spans 14 amino acids. The chain's CDR3 is CAWSDLGNNSPLHF. The DNA of the CDR3 is TGTGCCTGGAGTGACTTGGGGAATAATTCACCCCTCCACTTT. The whole variable domain, filled in from reference TRBV30 and TRBJ1-6, reads SQTIHQWPATLVQPVGSPLSLECTVEGTSNPNLYWYRQAAGRGLQLLFYSVGIGQISSEVPQNLSASRPQDRQFILSSKKLLLSDSGFYLCAWSDLGNNSPLHFGNGTRLTVT.

The CDR3 bases are TGTGCCAGCAGTCAGACCGGGACAATGCCTGAAAAACTGTTTTTT. Translating gives CASSQTGTMPEKLFF. J is TRBJ1-4 and V is TRBV6-2 or TRBV6-3, with D tentatively TRBD1 (6 bases). This CDR3 spans 15 amino acids. Trimming stripped 5 bases from V and 7 bases from J, with 17 bases between. Germline V gives CDR1 MNHEY, CDR2 SVGEGT.

V usage is TRBV3-1 (or the pseudogene TRBV3-2) and J usage is TRBJ1-1; 11 bases agree with TRBD1. The junction had 1 base not matched to a gene; V was cut back by 4 bases and J by 0 bases. This CDR3 has 15 residues. The germline V gene has CDR1 LGHDT and CDR2 YNNKEL (reference sequence). CDR3 protein: CASSRTGGMNTEAFF. For the CDR3, the DNA is TGTGCCAGCAGCCGGACAGGGGGCATGAACACTGAAGCTTTCTTT.

This clone was recorded a few times. J is TRBJ1-5 and V is TRBV28, with D unclear. V lost 2 bases, J lost 6 bases, and 5 bases lay in between. CDR3 length: 12 residues. Germline CDR1 reads MDHEN; CDR2 reads SYDVKM. This CDR3 reads CASSLVSQPQHF. As DNA, the CDR3 is TGTGCCAGCAGTTTAGTATCTCAGCCCCAGCATTTT. Filled out from reference TRBV28 and TRBJ1-5, the complete variable domain reads DVKVTQSSRYLVKRTGEKVFLECVQDMDHENMFWYRQDPGLGLRLIYFSYDVKMKEKGDIPEGYSVSREKKERFSLILESASTNQTSMYLCASSLVSQPQHFGDGTRLSIL.

This chain connects TRBV6-6 to TRBJ2-1; 11 positions agree with TRBD2. The CDR3 extends over 15 amino acids. The germline V gene has CDR1 MNHNY and CDR2 SVGAGI (reference sequence). Trimming removed 3 bases from V and 7 bases from J; junction bases left unmatched: 5. CDR3 coding DNA: TGTGCCAGCAGTTATAGCGGGGGGGCAGCGAATGAGCAGTTCTTC. It is translated as CASSYSGGAANEQFF.

The chain carries TRBV30 and TRBJ1-1; D not resolved. Trimming pared 2 bases from V and 9 bases from J, leaving 10 bases between. The CDR3 extends over 11 amino acids. From germline, CDR1 is GTSNPN and CDR2 SVGIG (reference sequence). The CDR3 bases are TGTGCCTGGAGTATAGGTGGGAAAGCTTTCTTT. Protein: CAWSIGGKAFF.